This TCR beta chain was observed in a study of low-dose radiotherapy and immunotherapy resistance in tumors. Noted time point: after trial treatment. As for treatment: LDRT plus nivolumab, ipilimumab, low-dose cyclophosphamide and aspirin (RACIN trial). Donors were given nivolumab, ipilimumab, aspirin, low-dose cyclophosphamide and low-dose radiotherapy. Looked up from germline, CDR1 is LGHNA and CDR2 is YSLEER. This CDR3 contains 15 residues. Primers used for first-strand cDNA, a TRAV- and TRBV-specific set, covered both alpha and beta chains. Amplification of TCRs used a constant-region primer and V-primer adapter for 15 to 25 PCR cycles. After the mRNA was isolated, it was amplified using in vitro transcription. One entry per CDR3 protein, called by TCRdb with MiXCR from the reads. Found here are some 100,000 distinct CDR3 sequences, less than 25% of them singletons; the top ten hold over 4%. Comment on this clonotype: This likely stems from a read error, as it lies one base from a far larger clone.

The gene calls are TRBV4-3 and TRBJ2-7; 9 bases align to TRBD2. Material: PBMCs, obtained after low-dose radiotherapy plus immunotherapy. This clonotype originated in a male donor with prostate cancer. In DNA, the CDR3 is TGCGCCAGCAGACAAAGCGGGGGGAATTACAATGAGCAGTTCGTC. Translated: CASRQSGGNYNEQFV.